The rows below give T cell receptor beta chains drawn from one sample of a study of T cell repertoires in cytomegalovirus infection. In TCRdb, the reads were re-called with MiXCR into one record per CDR3 protein. The table lists approximately 89,000 distinct CDR3 sequences, under 30% of them singletons. No antigen has been assigned to these receptors. The specimen comprised CD8+ T cells from cultured PBMCs, sampled from culture after CMV antigen stimulation. The receptors were gathered from a human donor in good health (CMV status not recorded). Some clones in this sample may be carry-over from other donors' samples. Both conserved end residues are part of each CDR3. The order of the fields is CDR3 length, V gene, CDR3 protein.

14,TRBV6-1,CASSPGVGTGELFF
15,TRBV4-2,CASSPDPGGDEKLFF
14,TRBV19,CASSSFRGNTEAFF
14,TRBV5-4,CASSLGTGGTEAFF
17,TRBV28,CASSLNPGYREGVEQYF
14,TRBV4-2,CASSPLTHHNEQFF
13,TRBV20-1,CSATGLAGGGQFF
15,TRBV7-9,CASSQGQASSTEAFF
14,TRBV12-3/TRBV12-4,CASSFRTGRKTQYF
15,TRBV7-2,CASGHRDIVNTEAFF
14,TRBV15,CATSTSGRSYEQYF
18,TRBV28,CASSARTGIYSGANVLTF
13,TRBV28,CASSPGQTETQYF
14,TRBV9,CASSVDLGAGEQFF
21,TRBV14,CASTKIRRLARDSIRSYEQYF
14,TRBV5-4,CASRTGTDNSPLHF
15,TRBV20-1,CSARSFLGSTGELFF
14,TRBV28,CASWPGQVPNEQFF
16,TRBV7-6,CASSGHSGRVGYEQYF
15,TRBV18,CASSPGQGGQETQYF
14,TRBV19,CASSDRGFTDTQYF
15,TRBV20-1,CSARSGGRYTGELFF
15,TRBV6-6,CASTLTLSFYNEQFF
14,TRBV29-1,CSVSSGTGTYEQYF
16,TRBV7-9,CASSAGTGGRYTEAFF
16,TRBV7-8,CASSLRDRGFHQPQHF
15,TRBV4-1,CASSQEPGYGEKLFF
16,TRBV20-1,CSASELGLSSYNEQFF
14,TRBV28,CASSLPSLNSPLHF
13,TRBV23-1,CASGGQGETEAFF
12,TRBV6-2/TRBV6-3,CASTEYTGELFF
15,TRBV7-9,CASNQIGGLANEQFF
16,TRBV5-1,CASRGAGEGQVNEQFF
16,TRBV20-1,CSARERKGFSNQPQHF
12,TRBV10-2,CASREVADTQYF
17,TRBV6-6,CASSYDPGQKSSYEQYF
14,TRBV7-6,CASSRDSDVYEQYF
12,TRBV9,CASSVEVGEAFF
15,TRBV20-1,CSASLRAGVNTEAFF
12,TRBV12-3/TRBV12-4,CASSNSGGELFF